The sequence of this T cell receptor (beta chain) was determined in a study of glioma-infiltrating T cells. Points on this clonotype: Its target is unknown.

Broader study findings: Non-neoplastic patients had below-expected tissue-blood divergence, while all gliomas exceeded expectation.

Amplification of TCR alpha and beta CDR3 regions from RNA used iRepertoire nested multiplex PCR. MiXCR, run by TCRdb on the multiplex PCR reads, gives a single entry per CDR3 protein. The sample contains around 350,000 distinct CDR3 sequences, roughly two fifths of which appear only once. Sequences were obtained from glioma tissue, nonneoplastic brain tissue, or PBMCs (not recorded which). The TCR was taken from a human donor with low-grade glioma or glioblastoma, undergoing nonglioma brain surgery, or in good health (not recorded which).

CDR3 protein: CASSLPTAGEMNTEAFF. The CDR3 bases are TGCGCCAGCAGCTTGCCTACCGCGGGGGAGATGAACACTGAAGCTTTCTTT. V and J are TRBV5-1 and TRBJ1-1; the D gene is possibly TRBD1 (5 bases). With 1 base removed from V and 0 bases from J, the gap between germline ends came to 16 bases. Germline CDR1 reads SGHRS; CDR2 reads YFSETQ. The CDR3 contains 17 residues.